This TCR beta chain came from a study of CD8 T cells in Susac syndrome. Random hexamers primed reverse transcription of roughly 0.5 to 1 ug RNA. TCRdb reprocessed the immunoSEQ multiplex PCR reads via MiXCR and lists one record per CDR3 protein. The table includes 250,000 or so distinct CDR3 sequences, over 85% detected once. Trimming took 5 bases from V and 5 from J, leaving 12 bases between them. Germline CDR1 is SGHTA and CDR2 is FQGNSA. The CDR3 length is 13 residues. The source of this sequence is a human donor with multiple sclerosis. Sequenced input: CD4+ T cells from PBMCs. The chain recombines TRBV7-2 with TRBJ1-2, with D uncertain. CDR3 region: CASSIIGGYGYTF. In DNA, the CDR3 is TGTGCCAGCAGCATCATTGGAGGATATGGCTACACCTTC.